The rows below give T cell receptor beta chains drawn from one sample of a study of spatial heterogeneity in lung cancer. TCRdb independently ran MiXCR on the 5' RACE reads; one entry per CDR3 protein. The table includes 40,000 to 45,000 distinct CDR3 sequences, roughly 13% detected once. The source was PBMCs, collected at surgery. The origin of the receptors is a male donor with early-stage non-small cell lung cancer. Each CDR3 is given with its conserved first and last residue. D genes are given only for firm matches. Some rows have no size entry. The others give once, few or many, or a class for an expanded clone.

d_call clone_size cdr3_length j_call v_call cdr3_nt cdr3_aa
TRBD2 NA 18 TRBJ2-5 TRBV9 TGTGCCAGCAGCGTAGCTACGACTAGCGGGTCTTACCAAGAGACCCAGTACTTC CASSVATTSGSYQETQYF
NA many 16 TRBJ1-5 TRBV4-1 TGCGCCAGCAGCCAAGTGTCGGCATTGAGCAATCAGCCCCAGCATTTT CASSQVSALSNQPQHF
TRBD1 NA 15 TRBJ2-1 TRBV7-2 TGTGCCAGCAGCTTAGATTCTTCAGGGGGCAATGAGCAGTTCTTC CASSLDSSGGNEQFF
NA NA 15 TRBJ2-3 TRBV5-6 TGTGCCAGCAGCTTTTACAGCCGCAGCACAGATACGCAGTATTTT CASSFYSRSTDTQYF
TRBD2 once 13 TRBJ2-1 TRBV30 TGTGCCTGGGGAGGACTAGCGGTGGGTGAGCAGTTCTTC CAWGGLAVGEQFF
NA many 14 TRBJ1-4 TRBV12-3/TRBV12-4 TGTGCCAGCAGTTTAGGGGTTGGAGGGGAAAAACTGTTTTTT CASSLGVGGEKLFF
TRBD1 many 14 TRBJ2-7 TRBV5-6 TGTGCCAGCAGCCTAGGACAGGGACCATACGAGCAGTACTTC CASSLGQGPYEQYF
NA few 13 TRBJ1-2 TRBV5-1 TGCGCCAGCAGTGCGGGCAGGGAGGATGGCTACACCTTC CASSAGREDGYTF
TRBD2 few 12 TRBJ2-5 TRBV30 TGTGCCTGGAGTACACTAGCGGAGACCCAGTACTTC CAWSTLAETQYF
NA few 15 TRBJ2-7 TRBV7-2 TGTGCCAGCAGCCCCGCGGGACAGTCTTCCTACGAGCAGTACTTC CASSPAGQSSYEQYF
NA once 16 TRBJ2-2 TRBV4-1 TGCGCCAGCAGCCAAGCCCCTAGCGTAGGGGCCGGGGAGCTGTTTTTT CASSQAPSVGAGELFF
NA NA 16 TRBJ1-5 TRBV6-1 TGTGCCAGCAGTGAATGGGGGGTGGATAGCAATCAGCCCCAGCATTTT CASSEWGVDSNQPQHF
NA NA 16 TRBJ1-6 TRBV6-5 TGTGCCAGCAGCCGACAGGCCACCTCCTATAATTCACCCCTCCACTTT CASSRQATSYNSPLHF
NA NA 15 TRBJ2-7 TRBV12-3/TRBV12-4 TGTGCCAGCAGCTCCCCAGCGGTGAGCTCCTACGAGCAGTACTTC CASSSPAVSSYEQYF
NA NA 14 TRBJ2-7 TRBV6-5 TGTGCCAGCAGTTATGGGGGGCCATCCTACGAGCAGTACTTC CASSYGGPSYEQYF
TRBD2 many 16 TRBJ2-7 TRBV5-1 TGCGCCAGCAGGATCGGCGCGGGAGGCCCCTCCTACGAGCAGTACTTC CASRIGAGGPSYEQYF
NA many 16 TRBJ1-6 TRBV12-3/TRBV12-4 TGTGCCAGCAGTTTCGGACCCTCGCTCTATAATTCACCCCTCCACTTT CASSFGPSLYNSPLHF
TRBD2 many 14 TRBJ2-5 TRBV12-3/TRBV12-4 TGTGCCAGCAGCACACTAGCGGGGGCAGAGACCCAGTACTTC CASSTLAGAETQYF
TRBD2 few 14 TRBJ2-1 TRBV18 TGTGCCAGCTCCCTGGGACTAGTCGGTAATGAGCAGTTCTTC CASSLGLVGNEQFF
NA many 14 TRBJ2-4 TRBV11-2 TGTGCCAGCAGCTTAGCGAGCCGACTAAACATTCAGTACTTC CASSLASRLNIQYF
TRBD1 many 15 TRBJ1-2 TRBV15 TGTGCCACCAGCGGGACAGGGGAAAGAGTCTATGGCTACACCTTC CATSGTGERVYGYTF
TRBD1 many 13 TRBJ1-1 TRBV6-5 TGTGCCAGCAGTTACTCCCCGGACAGGGAAGCTTTCTTT CASSYSPDREAFF
TRBD2 NA 14 TRBJ2-3 TRBV30 TGTGCCTGGGGGGCGGGGGGAAACACAGATACGCAGTATTTT CAWGAGGNTDTQYF
TRBD1 few 16 TRBJ1-5 TRBV12-3/TRBV12-4 TGTGCCAGCAGTTTAGCGGGACAGGGACTCAATCAGCCCCAGCATTTT CASSLAGQGLNQPQHF
NA many 14 TRBJ2-2 TRBV6-5 TGTGCCAGCAGTTATGGGGGGAACACCGGGGAGCTGTTTTTT CASSYGGNTGELFF
NA many 12 TRBJ1-3 TRBV14 TGTGCCAGCAGCCTGCCTGGAAACACCATATATTTT CASSLPGNTIYF
NA few 15 TRBJ2-3 TRBV20-1 TGCAGTGCCCAGAAGGAGGGCTCTAGCACAGATACGCAGTATTTT CSAQKEGSSTDTQYF
NA many 12 TRBJ1-3 TRBV20-1 TGCAGTGCTGGCCCCTCTGGAAACACCATATATTTT CSAGPSGNTIYF
TRBD2 few 16 TRBJ2-3 TRBV7-8 TGTGCCAGCAGCTTAGGTGCTAGCGGGATCACAGATACGCAGTATTTT CASSLGASGITDTQYF
TRBD1 few 16 TRBJ1-5 TRBV20-1 TGCAGTGCTAGAGACGGACAGGGAGTGGGCAATCAGCCCCAGCATTTT CSARDGQGVGNQPQHF
NA NA 13 TRBJ1-1 TRBV2 TGTGCCAGCAGTACCGATTTGAACACTGAAGCTTTCTTT CASSTDLNTEAFF
TRBD2 NA 14 TRBJ2-1 TRBV7-6 TGTGCCAGCAGCTTAGGCCAAGCGGGGAATGAGCAGTTCTTC CASSLGQAGNEQFF
NA NA 15 TRBJ1-1 TRBV4-2 TGTGCCAGCAGCAAACACAGGCAGGAGGCGACTGAAGCTTTCTTT CASSKHRQEATEAFF
NA NA 15 TRBJ2-7 TRBV6-5 TGTGCCAGCAGTTACGCCAGGGGCCGGATAGACGAGCAGTACTTC CASSYARGRIDEQYF
TRBD1 NA 14 TRBJ2-1 TRBV5-5 TGTGCCAGCAGCCGGTTGACAGGGATCCCCGAGCAGTTCTTC CASSRLTGIPEQFF
NA many 15 TRBJ1-5 TRBV27 TGTGCCAGCAGGATCCAGGGGCACAGCAATCAGCCCCAGCATTTT CASRIQGHSNQPQHF
NA NA 16 TRBJ1-2 TRBV6-2/TRBV6-3 TGTGCCAGCAGTTACTCGACGAGGAAGCATGACTATGGCTACACCTTC CASSYSTRKHDYGYTF
NA many 13 TRBJ1-5 TRBV6-5 TGTGCCAGCAGTTACTCCAGTTGGCAGCCCCAGCATTTT CASSYSSWQPQHF
NA NA 14 TRBJ2-7 TRBV6-5 TGTGCCAGCAACGACCGCAGGGATACCTACGAGCAGTACTTC CASNDRRDTYEQYF
NA many 13 TRBJ2-2 TRBV29-1 TGCAGCCGGACCTCCCAGGGCACCGGGGAGCTGTTTTTT CSRTSQGTGELFF
TRBD1 few 16 TRBJ1-6 TRBV6-5 TGTGCCAGCAGTTACGGGACAGGGGCCTATAATTCACCCCTCCACTTT CASSYGTGAYNSPLHF
NA NA 12 TRBJ2-1 TRBV11-3 TGTGCCAGCAGCTCAAAGTACAATGAGCAGTTCTTC CASSSKYNEQFF
TRBD2 NA 18 TRBJ2-3 TRBV5-1 TGCGCCAGCAGCTTGCCTAGCGGGAGGGCCGGGAGCACAGATACGCAGTATTTT CASSLPSGRAGSTDTQYF
TRBD1 few 16 TRBJ2-7 TRBV20-1 TGCAGTGCTAGAGATTTAAGCAAGAGACAGGGCTACGAGCAGTACTTC CSARDLSKRQGYEQYF
NA NA 17 TRBJ1-6 TRBV5-1 TGCGCCAGCAGCCCCCCCTGGGCAGAAGTTCCCAGGTCACCCCTCCACTTT CASSPPWAEVPRSPLHF
NA few 13 TRBJ2-3 TRBV6-5 TGTGCCAGCAGAAGGGACCTCACAGATACGCAGTATTTT CASRRDLTDTQYF
NA few 15 TRBJ2-5 TRBV7-3 TGTGCCAGCAGCCTCGAGCCGGGGAATCAAGAGACCCAGTACTTC CASSLEPGNQETQYF
NA NA 16 TRBJ2-2 TRBV5-1 TGCGCCAGCAGCATACAGGGAGGTCTGGACACCGGGGAGCTGTTTTTT CASSIQGGLDTGELFF
NA NA 15 TRBJ1-1 TRBV9 TGTGCCAGCAGCGTAACGGGAAATGGCTACACTGAAGCTTTCTTT CASSVTGNGYTEAFF
NA NA 18 TRBJ2-6 TRBV12-3/TRBV12-4 TGTGCCAGCAGTTCTGGCAGGGGAAAGTTCTCTGGGGCCAACGTCCTGACTTTC CASSSGRGKFSGANVLTF
NA NA 13 TRBJ1-5 TRBV20-1 TGCAGTGCTAGGGGGAGGGCCAATCAGCCCCAGCATTTT CSARGRANQPQHF
NA NA 13 TRBJ1-1 TRBV29-1 TGCAGCGTTGAGGGGGGAGTGAACACTGAAGCTTTCTTT CSVEGGVNTEAFF
NA many 16 TRBJ2-6 TRBV5-6 TGTGCCAGCAGCTGGGGGCTGGGCTCTGGGGCCAACGTCCTGACTTTC CASSWGLGSGANVLTF
TRBD1 few 16 TRBJ1-3 TRBV12-3/TRBV12-4 TGTGCCAGCAGTGTGGGACAGGGGGCGTTCGGAAACACCATATATTTT CASSVGQGAFGNTIYF
TRBD2 many 12 TRBJ2-1 TRBV10-3 TGTGCCATCCTAGCGGGAAACAATGAGCAGTTCTTC CAILAGNNEQFF